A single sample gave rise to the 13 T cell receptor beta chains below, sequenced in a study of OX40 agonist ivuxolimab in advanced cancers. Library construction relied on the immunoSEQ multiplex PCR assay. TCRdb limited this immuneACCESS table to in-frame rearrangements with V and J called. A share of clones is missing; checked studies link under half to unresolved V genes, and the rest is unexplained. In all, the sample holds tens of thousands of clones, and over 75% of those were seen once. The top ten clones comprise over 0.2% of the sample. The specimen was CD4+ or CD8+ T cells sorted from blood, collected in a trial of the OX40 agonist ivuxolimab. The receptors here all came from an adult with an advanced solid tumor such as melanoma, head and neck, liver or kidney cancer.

The CDR3 nucleotides read TGTGCCAGCAGCGTAAAGGGACTAGCGGATGGAGAGCAGTACTTC. It yields the protein CASSVKGLADGEQYF. The V gene is TRBV9, the J gene TRBJ2-7; 11 bases match TRBD2. Trimming removed 1 base from V and 7 bases from J; junction bases left unmatched: 7. Germline V gene sequence: CDR1 SGDLS, CDR2 YYNGEE. The CDR3 has 15 amino acids.

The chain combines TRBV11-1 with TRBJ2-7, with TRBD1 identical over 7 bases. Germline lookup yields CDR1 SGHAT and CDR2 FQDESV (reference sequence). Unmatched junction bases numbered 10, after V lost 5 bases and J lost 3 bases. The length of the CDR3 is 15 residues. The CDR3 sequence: CASSPGDSQDYEQYF. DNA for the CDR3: TGTGCCAGCAGCCCCGGGGACAGCCAAGACTACGAGCAGTACTTC.

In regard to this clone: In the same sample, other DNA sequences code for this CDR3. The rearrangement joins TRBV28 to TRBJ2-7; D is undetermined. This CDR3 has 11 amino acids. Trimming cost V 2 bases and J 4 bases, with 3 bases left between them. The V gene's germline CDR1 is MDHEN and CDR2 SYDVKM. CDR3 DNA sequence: TGTGCCAGCAGTTTACGGTACGAGCAGTACTTC. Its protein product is CASSLRYEQYF.

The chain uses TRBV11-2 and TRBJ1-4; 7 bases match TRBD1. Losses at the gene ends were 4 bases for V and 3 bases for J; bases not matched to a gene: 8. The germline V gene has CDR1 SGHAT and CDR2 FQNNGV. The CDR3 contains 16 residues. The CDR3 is CASSSSRGQPNEKLFF. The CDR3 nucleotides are TGTGCCAGCAGCTCTAGCCGGGGACAGCCTAATGAAAAACTGTTTTTT.

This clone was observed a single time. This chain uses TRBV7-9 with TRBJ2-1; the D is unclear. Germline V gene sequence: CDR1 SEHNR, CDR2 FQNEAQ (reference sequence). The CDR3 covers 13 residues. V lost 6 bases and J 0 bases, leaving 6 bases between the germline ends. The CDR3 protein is CASRRDSYNEQFF. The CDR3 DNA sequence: TGTGCCAGCAGGAGAGACTCCTACAATGAGCAGTTCTTC.

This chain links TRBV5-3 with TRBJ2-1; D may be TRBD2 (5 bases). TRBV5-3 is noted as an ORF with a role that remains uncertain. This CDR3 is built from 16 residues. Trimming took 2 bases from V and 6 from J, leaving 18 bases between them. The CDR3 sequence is CARSFYTGRVFNEQFF. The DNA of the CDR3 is TGTGCCAGAAGCTTCTACACGGGAAGAGTGTTCAATGAGCAGTTCTTC.

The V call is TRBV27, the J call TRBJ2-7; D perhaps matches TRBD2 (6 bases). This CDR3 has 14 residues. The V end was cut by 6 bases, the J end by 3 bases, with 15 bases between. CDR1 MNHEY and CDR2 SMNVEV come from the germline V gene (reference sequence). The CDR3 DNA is TGTGCCAGCAGCCCTTATAGCGGAAACTACGAGCAGTACTTC. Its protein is CASSPYSGNYEQYF.

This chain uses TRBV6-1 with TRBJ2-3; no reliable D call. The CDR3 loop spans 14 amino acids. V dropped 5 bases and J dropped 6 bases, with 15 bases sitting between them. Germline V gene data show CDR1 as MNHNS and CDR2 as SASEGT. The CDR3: CASSFWTVLDTQYF. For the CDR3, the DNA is TGTGCCAGCAGTTTTTGGACCGTCCTCGATACGCAGTATTTT.

The CDR3 DNA is TGTGCCAGCTCACCACCATCGGGGGGCGCGAATACGCAGTATTTT. Amino acids: CASSPPSGGANTQYF. The rearrangement joins TRBV18 to TRBJ2-3; the D gene is possibly TRBD2 (7 bases). The germline V and J ends were trimmed by 0 bases and 7 bases, with 14 bases remaining between them. The CDR3 sequence is 15 residues long. Germline loops: CDR1 KGHSH, CDR2 LQKENI.

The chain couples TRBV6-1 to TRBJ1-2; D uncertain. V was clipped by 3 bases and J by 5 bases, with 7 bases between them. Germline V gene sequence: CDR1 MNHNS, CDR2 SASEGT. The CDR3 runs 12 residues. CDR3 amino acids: CASSDSTYGYTF. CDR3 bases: TGTGCCAGCAGTGACAGTACTTATGGCTACACCTTC.

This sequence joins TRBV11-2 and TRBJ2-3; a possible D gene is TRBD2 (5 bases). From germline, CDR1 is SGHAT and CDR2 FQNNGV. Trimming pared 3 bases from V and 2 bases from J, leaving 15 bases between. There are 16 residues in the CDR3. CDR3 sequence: CASSFWSSRSTDTQYF. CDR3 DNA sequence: TGTGCCAGCAGCTTTTGGTCTAGCAGGTCCACAGATACGCAGTATTTT. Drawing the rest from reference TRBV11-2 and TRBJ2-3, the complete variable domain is EAGVAQSPRYKIIEKRQSVAFWCNPISGHATLYWYQQILGQGPKLLIQFQNNGVVDDSQLPKDRFSAERLKGVDSTLKIQPAKLEDSAVYLCASSFWSSRSTDTQYFGPGTRLTVL.

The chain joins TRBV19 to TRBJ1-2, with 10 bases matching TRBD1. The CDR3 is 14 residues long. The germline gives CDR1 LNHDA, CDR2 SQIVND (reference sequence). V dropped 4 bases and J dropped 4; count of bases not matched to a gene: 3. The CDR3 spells CASSTRDRGYGYTF. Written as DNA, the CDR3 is TGTGCCAGTAGTACCCGGGACAGGGGCTATGGCTACACCTTC.

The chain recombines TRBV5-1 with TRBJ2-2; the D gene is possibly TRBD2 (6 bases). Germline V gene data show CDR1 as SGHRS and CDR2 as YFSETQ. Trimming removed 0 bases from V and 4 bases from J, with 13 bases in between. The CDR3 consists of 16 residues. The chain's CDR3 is CASSLVGSGPTGELFF. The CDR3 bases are TGCGCCAGCAGCTTGGTAGGTAGCGGACCCACCGGGGAGCTGTTTTTT.